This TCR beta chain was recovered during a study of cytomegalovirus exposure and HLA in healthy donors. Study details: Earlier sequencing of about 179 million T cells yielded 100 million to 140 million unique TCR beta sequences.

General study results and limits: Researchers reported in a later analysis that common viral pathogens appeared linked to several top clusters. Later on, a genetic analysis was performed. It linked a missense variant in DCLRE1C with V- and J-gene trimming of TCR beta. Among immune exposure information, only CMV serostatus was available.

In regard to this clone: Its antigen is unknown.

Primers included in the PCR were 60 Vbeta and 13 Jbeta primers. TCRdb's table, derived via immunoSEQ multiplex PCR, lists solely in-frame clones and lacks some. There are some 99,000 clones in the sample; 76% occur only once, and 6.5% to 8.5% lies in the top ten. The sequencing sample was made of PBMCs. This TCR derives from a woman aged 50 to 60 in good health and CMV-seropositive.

CDR3 sequence: CASNPGRGLSNEQFF. For the CDR3, the DNA is TGTGCCAGCAACCCTGGCAGGGGTCTGTCCAATGAGCAGTTCTTC. The chain carries TRBV2 and TRBJ2-1; D is possibly TRBD1 (6 bases). The V end was cut by 7 bases, the J end by 6 bases, with 19 bases between. The CDR3 runs 15 residues. In germline, CDR1 is SNHLY, CDR2 FYNNEI.